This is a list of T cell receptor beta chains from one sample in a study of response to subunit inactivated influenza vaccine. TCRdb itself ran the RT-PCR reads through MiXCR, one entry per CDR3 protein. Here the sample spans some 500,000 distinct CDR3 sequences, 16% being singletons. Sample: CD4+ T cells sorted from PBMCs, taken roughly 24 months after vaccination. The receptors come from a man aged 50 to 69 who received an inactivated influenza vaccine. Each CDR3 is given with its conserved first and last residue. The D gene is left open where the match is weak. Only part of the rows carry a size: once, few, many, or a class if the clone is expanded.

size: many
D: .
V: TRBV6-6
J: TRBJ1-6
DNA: TGTGCCAGCAGGGACAGCCCCAAACCCCTCCACTTT
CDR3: CASRDSPKPLHF

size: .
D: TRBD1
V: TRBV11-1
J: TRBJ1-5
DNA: TGTGCCAGCAGCCGGACAGGGGGCGCGGTTGAGGGCAATCAGCCCCAGCATTTT
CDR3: CASSRTGGAVEGNQPQHF

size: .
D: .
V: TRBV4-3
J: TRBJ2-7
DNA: TGCGCCAGCAGCCCGTCCATGCCCCGATCCTACGAGCAGTACTTC
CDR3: CASSPSMPRSYEQYF

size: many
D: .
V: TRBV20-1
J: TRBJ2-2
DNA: TGCAGTGCTAGTTTCGGGTCCGGGGAGCTGTTTTTT
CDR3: CSASFGSGELFF

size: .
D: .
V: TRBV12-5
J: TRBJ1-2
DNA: TGTGCTAGTGGTTTGGTAGAGACCCCTACGGGACCTAAGTATGGCTACACCTTC
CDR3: CASGLVETPTGPKYGYTF

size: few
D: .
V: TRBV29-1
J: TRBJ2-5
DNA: TGCAGCGTTGTGGCGGTGAGAGGAGAGACCCAGTACTTC
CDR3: CSVVAVRGETQYF

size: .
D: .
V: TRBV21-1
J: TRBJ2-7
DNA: TGTGCCAGCAGCAAAGAGCCACGGGACAGGGAACGGGTCGGGGCCATCGGGTTTTTCTACGAGCAGTACTTC
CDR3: CASSKEPRDRERVGAIGFFYEQYF

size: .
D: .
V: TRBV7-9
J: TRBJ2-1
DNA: TGTGCCAGCAGCTTCTCTATCAGGGAGCAGTTCTTC
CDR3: CASSFSIREQFF

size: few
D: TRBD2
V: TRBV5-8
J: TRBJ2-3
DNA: TGTGCCAGCCGTGGGCTAGCGGGAGTGTTTTCGGAAGATACGCAGTATTTT
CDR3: CASRGLAGVFSEDTQYF

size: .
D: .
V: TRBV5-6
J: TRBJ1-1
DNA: TGTGCCAGCAGCTTGGGGGAGGTCTCCCGCACTGAAGCTTTCTTT
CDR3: CASSLGEVSRTEAFF

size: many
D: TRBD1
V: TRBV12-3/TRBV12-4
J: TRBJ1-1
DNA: TGTGCCAGCAGTTCCACAGGGGTCACTGAAGCTTTCTTT
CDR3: CASSSTGVTEAFF

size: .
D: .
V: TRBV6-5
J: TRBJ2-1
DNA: TGTGCCAGCAGTTCCATGGACGTATACAATGAGCAGTTCTTC
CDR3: CASSSMDVYNEQFF

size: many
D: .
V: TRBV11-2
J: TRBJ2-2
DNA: TGTGCCAGCAGCTTATCGGCTCCCGGGGAGCTGTTTTTT
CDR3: CASSLSAPGELFF

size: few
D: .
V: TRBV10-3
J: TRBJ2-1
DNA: TGTGCCATCAGTGAGAGGGTGGTTAAGGTTCTGAACTACAATGAGCAGTTCTTC
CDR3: CAISERVVKVLNYNEQFF

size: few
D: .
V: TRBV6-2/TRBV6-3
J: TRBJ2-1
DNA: TGTGCCAGCACAAGGAGGGACAATGAGCAGTTCTTC
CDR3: CASTRRDNEQFF

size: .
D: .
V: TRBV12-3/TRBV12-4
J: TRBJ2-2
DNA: TGTGCCAGCAGTTTTAGCGGTGGAGGGAACACCGGGGAGCTGTTTTTT
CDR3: CASSFSGGGNTGELFF

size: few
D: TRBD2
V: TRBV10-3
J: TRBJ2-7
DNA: TGTGCCATCAGTGCCCGGTCAAGCGGGGGGGCCTCCTACGAGCAGTACTTC
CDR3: CAISARSSGGASYEQYF

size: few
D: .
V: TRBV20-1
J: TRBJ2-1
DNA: TGCAGTGCTAGAGATTGGGCGGAGCCAAGCTCCTACAATGAGCAGTTCTTC
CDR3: CSARDWAEPSSYNEQFF

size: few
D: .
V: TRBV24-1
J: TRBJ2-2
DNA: TGTGCCACCAGTGGTAGCTACACCGGGGAGCTGTTTTTT
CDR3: CATSGSYTGELFF

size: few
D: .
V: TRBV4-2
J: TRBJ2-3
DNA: TGTGCCAGCAGCCCCTCACCCCCCAGAGATACGCAGTATTTT
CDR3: CASSPSPPRDTQYF

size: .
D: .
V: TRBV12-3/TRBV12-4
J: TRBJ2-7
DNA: TGTGCCAGCAGTCCCCTTCCCGCGACCGAGCAGTACTTC
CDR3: CASSPLPATEQYF

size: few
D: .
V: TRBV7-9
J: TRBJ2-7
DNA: TGTGCCAGCAGCCTGAATGCCTATCCGGGACGGGGTCTGGAGCAGTACTTC
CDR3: CASSLNAYPGRGLEQYF

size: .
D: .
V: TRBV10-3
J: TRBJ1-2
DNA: TGTGCCGCAGCAGGGGAGGGAGGCTACACCTTC
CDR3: CAAAGEGGYTF

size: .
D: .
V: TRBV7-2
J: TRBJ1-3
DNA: TGTGCCAGCAGCCCAGTTGGCTCCGGAAACACCATATATTTT
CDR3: CASSPVGSGNTIYF

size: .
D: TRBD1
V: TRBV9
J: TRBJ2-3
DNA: TGTGCCAGCAGCGCCCACAGGGGAGATACGCAGTATTTT
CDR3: CASSAHRGDTQYF

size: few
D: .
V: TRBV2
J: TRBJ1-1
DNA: TGTGCCAGCAGTGCGGCTACTCATATGAACACTGAAGCTTTCTTT
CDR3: CASSAATHMNTEAFF

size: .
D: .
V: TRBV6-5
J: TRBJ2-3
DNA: TGTGCCAGCAGGTTCGACACAGATACGCAGTATTTT
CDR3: CASRFDTDTQYF

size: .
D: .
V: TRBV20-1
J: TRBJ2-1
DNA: TGCAGTGCCAGGGGGGACAATGAGCAGTTCTTC
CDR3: CSARGDNEQFF

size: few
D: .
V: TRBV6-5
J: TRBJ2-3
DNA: TGTGCCAGCAGTTCGACAGCTTTTAGCACAGATACGCAGTATTTT
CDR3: CASSSTAFSTDTQYF

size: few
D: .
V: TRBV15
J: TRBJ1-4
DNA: TGTGCCACCAGCAGAGACTCCTGGTGGGATGAAAAACTGTTTTTT
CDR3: CATSRDSWWDEKLFF

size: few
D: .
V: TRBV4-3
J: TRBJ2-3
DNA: TGCGCCAGCAGCCAAGGGCTCACTAGCACAGATACGCAGTATTTT
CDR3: CASSQGLTSTDTQYF

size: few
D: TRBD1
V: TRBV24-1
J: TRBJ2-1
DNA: TGTGCCACCAGTGATTGGGGACAGCACCATGAGCAGTTCTTC
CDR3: CATSDWGQHHEQFF

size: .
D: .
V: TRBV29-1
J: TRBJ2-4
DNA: TGCAGCGTTGAGGGGTATGGGAACATTCAGTACTTC
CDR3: CSVEGYGNIQYF

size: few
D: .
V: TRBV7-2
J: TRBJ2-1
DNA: TGTGCCAGCAGCTTGTTCAGCTATTCCTACAATGAGCAGTTCTTC
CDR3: CASSLFSYSYNEQFF

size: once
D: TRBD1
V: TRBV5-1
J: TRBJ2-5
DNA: TGCGCCAGCAGCGCGGGACAGGTTCGTGTGTACTTC
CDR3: CASSAGQVRVYF

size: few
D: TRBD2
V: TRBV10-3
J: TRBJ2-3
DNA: TGTGCCATCAGTGAGCCCCGGGGGGCAGATACGCAGTATTTT
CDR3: CAISEPRGADTQYF

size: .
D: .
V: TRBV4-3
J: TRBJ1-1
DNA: TGCGCCAGCAGCCAGGAGCCCCGGGGGAACACTGAAGCTTTCTTT
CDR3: CASSQEPRGNTEAFF

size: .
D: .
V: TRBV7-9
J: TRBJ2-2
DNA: TGTGCCAGCAGCGCAGGCGGGCTAGCCGGGGAGCTGTTTTTT
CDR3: CASSAGGLAGELFF

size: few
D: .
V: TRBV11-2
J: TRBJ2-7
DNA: TGTGCCAGCAGCTTTAGGCCCGGGGGGCAAATGGTGAAGCAGTACTTC
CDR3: CASSFRPGGQMVKQYF

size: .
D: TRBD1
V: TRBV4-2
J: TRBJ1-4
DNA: TGTGCCAGCAGTCCACAGGGGTACGAAAAACTGTTTTTT
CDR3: CASSPQGYEKLFF

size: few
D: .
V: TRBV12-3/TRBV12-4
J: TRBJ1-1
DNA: TGTGCCAGCAGTGCAGAGGGGGGGCTGCCGGCTTTCTTT
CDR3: CASSAEGGLPAFF

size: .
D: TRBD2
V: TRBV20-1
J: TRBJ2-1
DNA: TGCAGTCACACTAGCGGGAGGGCCTACAATGAGCAGTTCTTC
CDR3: CSHTSGRAYNEQFF

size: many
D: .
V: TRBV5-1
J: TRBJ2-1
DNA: TGCGCCAGCAGCTTGGTGGGACGATGGATCTTC
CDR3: CASSLVGRWIF

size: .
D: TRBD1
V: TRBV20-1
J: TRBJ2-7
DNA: TGCAGTGCGAGGGACAGGGGGCGTGGCGAGCAGTACTTC
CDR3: CSARDRGRGEQYF

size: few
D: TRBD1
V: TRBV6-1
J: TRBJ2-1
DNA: TGTGCCAGCACTCCGGGACAGGGGAAGGGCTCCTACAATGAGCAGTTCTTC
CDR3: CASTPGQGKGSYNEQFF

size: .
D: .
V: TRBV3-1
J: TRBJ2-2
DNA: TGTGCCAGCAGCCAACCCCACACCGGGGAGCTGTGTTTT
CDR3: CASSQPHTGELCF

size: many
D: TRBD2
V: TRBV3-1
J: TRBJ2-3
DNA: TGTGCCAGCAGCCTAAGCGGGGGGGCATCAGATACGCAGTATTTT
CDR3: CASSLSGGASDTQYF

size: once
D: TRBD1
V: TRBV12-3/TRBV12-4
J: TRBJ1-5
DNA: TGTGCCAGCAGTTTAATAGGGACAGGGGGTGTTGGTAGTCAGCCCCAGCATTTT
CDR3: CASSLIGTGGVGSQPQHF

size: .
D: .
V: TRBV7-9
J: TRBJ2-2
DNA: TGTGCCAGCAGCTCGCAGGGCCACGGGGAGCTGTTTTTT
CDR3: CASSSQGHGELFF

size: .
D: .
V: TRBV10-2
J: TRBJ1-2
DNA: TGCGCCAGCAGTGAGTCTGGCGGCTATGGCTACACCTTC
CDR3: CASSESGGYGYTF